The 21 T cell receptor beta chains below come from one sample, sequenced in a study of shared clonotypes between healthy human individuals. TCRdb's copy holds only in-frame clones and misses some; the assay was immunoSEQ multiplex PCR. The sample includes about 2.3 million clones, approximately 90% seen only once; the top ten take roughly 0.34%. Material for sequencing was naive CD4+ T cells from PBMCs. Subset in this sample: CD45RA+ positively selected. The receptors derive from a man between 18 and 29 years old in good health. Some clones in this sample may be carry-over from other donors' samples.

The rearrangement uses TRBV6-1 and TRBJ1-2; 7 positions agree with TRBD1. The germline V gene has CDR1 MNHNS and CDR2 SASEGT. The junction had 7 bases not matched to a gene; V was cut back by 6 bases and J by 3 bases. The CDR3 extends over 14 amino acids. This CDR3 reads CASRSAGTDYGYTF. The CDR3 DNA is TGTGCCAGCAGGTCCGCGGGGACAGACTATGGCTACACCTTC.

The chain combines TRBV4-3 with TRBJ2-7, with TRBD2 identical over 7 bases. Germline-derived CDR1 and CDR2 are LGHNA and YSLEER. The junction had 3 bases not matched to a gene; V was cut back by 1 base and J by 0 bases. This CDR3 is 15 amino acids long. CDR3 loop: CASSQAGGSSYEQYF. CDR3 nucleotides: TGCGCCAGCAGCCAAGCCGGCGGGAGCTCCTACGAGCAGTACTTC.

The V gene is TRBV19, the J gene TRBJ1-2; 8 bases line up with TRBD1. V trimming: 4 bases; J trimming: 4 bases; junction bases outside the gene matches: 5. CDR1 is LNHDA, CDR2 SQIVND, per germline (reference sequence). The CDR3 totals 14 residues. The CDR3 DNA sequence: TGTGCCAGTAGTACACAGGGGGTGGGCTATGGCTACACCTTC. Residues: CASSTQGVGYGYTF.

With regard to this clone: Distinct nucleotide sequences in the sample also encode this CDR3. The J gene is TRBJ2-5, the V gene TRBV7-9; 7 bases are shared with TRBD2. CDR1 is SEHNR, CDR2 FQNEAQ, per germline (reference sequence). The CDR3 sequence is 14 residues long. V was clipped by 2 bases and J by 2 bases; unmatched bases: 2. The CDR3 region has the DNA TGTGCCAGCAGCTTATTTAGCGGGCAAGAGACCCAGTACTTC. Protein sequence: CASSLFSGQETQYF.

This chain uses TRBV6-1 with TRBJ2-5, with 10 positions matching TRBD1. The CDR3 runs 14 residues. V shed 5 bases and J 4 bases; nucleotides not matched to a gene: 4. Per the germline V gene, CDR1 is MNHNS and CDR2 is SASEGT. The CDR3 nucleotides read TGTGCCAGCAGTTCTCGGACAGGGGGAGAGACCCAGTACTTC. It translates to CASSSRTGGETQYF.

This chain connects TRBV6-1 to TRBJ2-7; 7 bases are shared with TRBD1. Germline V gives CDR1 MNHNS, CDR2 SASEGT. The CDR3 totals 14 residues. V gave up 5 bases and J gave up 3 bases; unmatched junction bases: 7. The DNA of the CDR3 is TGTGCCAGCAGTCCTAGACAGGGAATCTACGAGCAGTACTTC. Translated, it gives CASSPRQGIYEQYF.

The chain is built from TRBV5-4 and TRBJ1-6, with 9 positions matching TRBD1. CDR1 is SGHNT, CDR2 YYREEE, per germline (reference sequence). This CDR3 region has 15 residues. The V and J ends lost 4 bases and 6 bases, in that order; junction bases with no gene match: 5. The CDR3 protein is CASSPGQGPNSPLHF. The CDR3 DNA is TGTGCCAGCAGCCCGGGACAGGGTCCTAATTCACCCCTCCACTTT.

This chain connects TRBV5-1 to TRBJ2-5; TRBD1 matches 11 bases. The V gene end was trimmed by 4 bases and the J gene end by 5 bases; junction bases not matched to a gene: 7. The CDR3 spans 15 residues. Germline CDR1 is SGHRS and CDR2 is YFSETQ. Here the CDR3 reads CASSQGTGGRETQYF. CDR3 coding DNA: TGCGCCAGCAGCCAAGGGACAGGGGGTCGGGAGACCCAGTACTTC.

This clone showed up just a few times. The DNA for the CDR3 is TGCAGCGTTGTTAGTGGGGACACTGAAGCTTTCTTT. Protein product: CSVVSGDTEAFF. The chain carries TRBV29-1 and TRBJ1-1; D call uncertain. Trimming pared 4 bases from V and 3 bases from J, leaving 9 bases between. Germline loops: CDR1 SQVTM, CDR2 ANQGSEA. The CDR3 totals 12 residues.

This chain joins TRBV7-8 and TRBJ2-2; D uncertain. Per the germline V gene, CDR1 is SGHVS and CDR2 is FQNEAQ. This CDR3 spans 16 amino acids. The V end was cut by 5 bases, the J end by 6 bases, with 19 bases between. CDR3 loop: CASSPARAVYAGELFF. CDR3 nucleotide sequence: TGTGCCAGCAGCCCAGCTCGGGCGGTTTATGCCGGGGAGCTGTTTTTT.

The CDR3 region is CASSPLVPGLDNEQFF. The DNA for the CDR3 is TGTGCCAGCTCACCTCTGGTCCCAGGGTTGGACAATGAGCAGTTCTTC. The V call is TRBV18, the J call TRBJ2-1; tentative D call: TRBD1 (5 bases). Trimming left V 3 bases short and J 5 bases short, with 17 bases between. The CDR3 runs to 16 residues. Germline CDR1 KGHSH, CDR2 LQKENI. The full variable domain, in which reference TRBV18 and TRBJ2-1 provide the parts outside the CDR3, is NAGVMQNPRHLVRRRGQEARLRCSPMKGHSHVYWYRQLPEEGLKFMVYLQKENIIDESGMPKERFSAEFPKEGPSILRIQQVVRGDSAAYFCASSPLVPGLDNEQFFGPGTRLTVL.

The chain has TRBV6-5 and TRBJ1-1; no clear D gene. CDR1 and CDR2 from the germline V gene are MNHEY and SVGAGI. The CDR3 spans 12 residues. V dropped 4 bases and J dropped 3 bases, with 6 bases sitting between them. The DNA for the CDR3 is TGTGCCAGCAGTTCACTGGACACTGAAGCTTTCTTT. Amino acids: CASSSLDTEAFF.

The chain recombines TRBV7-2 with TRBJ1-5; 9 bases fit TRBD1. The CDR3 runs to 15 residues. CDR1 SGHTA and CDR2 FQGNSA come from the germline V gene. The junction had 8 bases not matched to a gene; V was cut back by 1 base and J by 10 bases. The CDR3 DNA sequence: TGTGCCAGCAGCTTAGTCGGACAGGGGATCAATCCCCAGCATTTT. Amino acid sequence: CASSLVGQGINPQHF.

The V gene is TRBV28, the J gene TRBJ2-7; 7 bases line up with TRBD2. The CDR3 has 14 residues. V gave up 6 bases and J gave up 4 bases; unmatched junction bases: 9. The germline V gene has CDR1 MDHEN and CDR2 SYDVKM. The DNA for the CDR3 is TGTGCCAGCAGGGGCGGGGGTAGCAATTACGAGCAGTACTTC. This translates into CASRGGGSNYEQYF.

This chain joins TRBV14 and TRBJ2-1; D uncertain. The V and J ends lost 0 bases and 10 bases respectively, with 4 bases between them. The germline V gene has CDR1 SGHDN and CDR2 FVKESK. This CDR3 has 11 amino acids. CDR3 loop: CASSQEGEQFF. CDR3 DNA sequence: TGTGCCAGCAGCCAAGAGGGCGAGCAGTTCTTC. Drawing the rest from reference TRBV14 and TRBJ2-1, the complete variable domain is EAGVTQFPSHSVIEKGQTVTLRCDPISGHDNLYWYRRVMGKEIKFLLHFVKESKQDESGMPNNRFLAERTGGTYSTLKVQPAELEDSGVYFCASSQEGEQFFGPGTRLTVL.

The table lists this clone with a count of one. This chain connects TRBV29-1 to TRBJ2-1; D gene uncertain. The germline gives CDR1 SQVTM, CDR2 ANQGSEA. This CDR3 is 12 amino acids long. Trimming cost V 2 bases and J 4 bases, with 6 bases left between them. The CDR3, as DNA: TGCAGCGTTGAACCGGTATACAATGAGCAGTTCTTC. Translated: CSVEPVYNEQFF.

The chain uses TRBV30 and TRBJ2-3; 13 nucleotides match TRBD2. The CDR3 extends over 17 amino acids. Unmatched junction bases numbered 4, after V lost 0 bases and J lost 1 base. The germline gives CDR1 GTSNPN, CDR2 SVGIG (reference sequence). CDR3 sequence (DNA): TGTGCCTGGAGTGTCCGGACTAGCGGGAGAGGCACAGATACGCAGTATTTT. Its protein is CAWSVRTSGRGTDTQYF.

The rearrangement joins TRBV5-1 to TRBJ2-1; 7 bases align to TRBD2. V dropped 1 base and J dropped 2; count of bases not matched to a gene: 15. The germline gives CDR1 SGHRS, CDR2 YFSETQ. CDR3 size: 19 residues. CDR3 DNA sequence: TGCGCCAGCAGCTTGCCGATAGCGGGCGGTCTGAAGACCTACAATGAGCAGTTCTTC. Protein product: CASSLPIAGGLKTYNEQFF.

This chain joins TRBV7-3 and TRBJ2-4; TRBD1 matches 7 bases. J gave up 2 bases and V 3 bases, and 4 bases lay outside the gene matches. The CDR3 contains 15 residues. Germline V gene lookup returns CDR1 SGHTA and CDR2 FQGTGA. The CDR3 is CASSLGQPSKNIQYF. The CDR3 DNA reads TGTGCCAGCAGCTTGGGACAGCCCTCCAAAAACATTCAGTACTTC.

The V and J genes are TRBV29-1 and TRBJ1-2, with TRBD1 as a possible D gene (5 bases). This CDR3 region has 13 residues. Trimming took 3 bases from V and 10 from J, leaving 18 bases between them. In germline, CDR1 is SQVTM, CDR2 ANQGSEA. The DNA of the CDR3 is TGCAGCGTTGATGATGGGGGGTTTTCCCCCTACACCTTC. Its translation is CSVDDGGFSPYTF.

J is TRBJ2-7 and V is TRBV4-3, with TRBD2 identical over 10 bases. Per the germline V gene, CDR1 is LGHNA and CDR2 is YSLEER. There are 16 residues in the CDR3. Germline trimming cut 0 bases from V and 5 bases from J; bases unmatched to any gene: 7. The CDR3 DNA sequence: TGCGCCAGCAGCCAAGAACTCCTAGCGGGAGCCCACGAGCAGTACTTC. Protein sequence: CASSQELLAGAHEQYF.